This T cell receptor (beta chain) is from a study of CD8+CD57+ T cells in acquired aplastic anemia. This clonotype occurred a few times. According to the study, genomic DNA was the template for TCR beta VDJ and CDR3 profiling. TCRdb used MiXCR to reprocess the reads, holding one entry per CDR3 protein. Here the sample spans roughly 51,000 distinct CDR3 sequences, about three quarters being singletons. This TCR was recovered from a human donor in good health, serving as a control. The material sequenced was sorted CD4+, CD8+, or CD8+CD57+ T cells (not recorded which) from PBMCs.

Here the CDR3 DNA reads TGCAGCGTTCTAGGGACAGGAGCTTACAATGAGCAGTTCTTC. Its protein product is CSVLGTGAYNEQFF. The chain employs TRBV29-1 and TRBJ2-1, with TRBD1 identical over 8 bases. V was clipped by 5 bases and J by 4 bases; unmatched bases: 7. Per germline, CDR1 SQVTM and CDR2 ANQGSEA. The CDR3 has 14 residues.